This TCR beta chain was captured by sequencing in a study of human T cells and chemical hapten exposure. In the study overall: Patients received weekly diphenylcyclopropenone doses to the scalp throughout the approximately 24-week study. Predominantly women, the patients had alopecia areata, totalis or universalis.

Study outcomes and limitations: Donors were affected by alopecia, so their immune reaction might vary from that of healthy individuals.

This sample's time point: patch test 2, 6 weeks after DPC sensitization. The sample's treatment: therapeutic diphenylcyclopropenone sensitization with weekly scalp DPC. The CDR3 sequence is 16 residues long. V was clipped by 2 bases and J by 5 bases; unmatched bases: 9. Germline V gene lookup returns CDR1 MNHEY and CDR2 SVGAGI. This clonotype was seen many times. Antigen unknown. TCRdb reprocessed the RACE reads via MiXCR and lists one record per CDR3 protein. The repertoire has some 82,000 distinct CDR3 sequences, 6.5% to 8% of them found once; the top ten carry under 1.5%. The sequencing used whole blood, collected in connection with sensitization to the hapten diphenylcyclopropenone (DPC). The V call is TRBV6-5, the J call TRBJ2-3, with 8 positions matching TRBD2. This TCR derives from a woman younger than 45 with alopecia areata. Some clones in this sample may be carry-over from other donors' samples. In DNA form, the CDR3 reads TGTGCCAGCAGTTACGCTTCGGGACTAGGAGGAGATACGCAGTATTTT. The encoded protein is CASSYASGLGGDTQYF.